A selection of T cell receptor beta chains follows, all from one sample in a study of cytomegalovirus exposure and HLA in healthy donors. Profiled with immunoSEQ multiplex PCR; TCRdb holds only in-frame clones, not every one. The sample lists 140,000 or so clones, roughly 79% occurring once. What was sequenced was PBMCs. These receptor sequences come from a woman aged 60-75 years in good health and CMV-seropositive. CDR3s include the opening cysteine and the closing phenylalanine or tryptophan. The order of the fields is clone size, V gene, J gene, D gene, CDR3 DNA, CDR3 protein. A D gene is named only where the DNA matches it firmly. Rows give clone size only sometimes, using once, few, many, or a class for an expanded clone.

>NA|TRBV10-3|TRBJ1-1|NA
TGTGCCATCAGTGAGCCCTCAAAGGGGATCGCTGAAGCTTTCTTT
CAISEPSKGIAEAFF
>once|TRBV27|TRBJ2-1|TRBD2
TGTGCCAGCCAACGGGAGGGGCGGAGCTCCTACAATGAGCAGTTCTTC
CASQREGRSSYNEQFF
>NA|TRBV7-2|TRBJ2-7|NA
TGTGCCAGCAGCTCAAACAGCTACGAGCAGTACTTC
CASSSNSYEQYF
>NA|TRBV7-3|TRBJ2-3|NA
TGTGCCAGCAGCTTAACTGGCAGGGGCACAGATACGCAGTATTTT
CASSLTGRGTDTQYF
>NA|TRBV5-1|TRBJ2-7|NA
TGCGCCAGCAGCTCAACAGGCAGGGACAACGAGCAGTACTTC
CASSSTGRDNEQYF
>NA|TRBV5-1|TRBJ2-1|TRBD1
TGCGCCAGCAGCTTGGCAGGGACAGGGGGCTACAATGAGCAGTTCTTC
CASSLAGTGGYNEQFF
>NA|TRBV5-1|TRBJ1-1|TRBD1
TGCGCCAGCAACCCGGGACAGGGACGGCACACTGAAGCTTTCTTT
CASNPGQGRHTEAFF
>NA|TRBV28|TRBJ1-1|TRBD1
TGTGCCAGCAGGGACAGGGCTAACACTGAAGCTTTCTTT
CASRDRANTEAFF
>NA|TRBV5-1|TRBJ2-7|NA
TGCGCCAGCAGCTTGGACGGGACACGCTACGAGCAGTACTTC
CASSLDGTRYEQYF
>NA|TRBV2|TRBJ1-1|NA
TGTGCCAGCAGTGAAGGACAGGTGTCAATCTCTTTT
CASSEGQVSISF
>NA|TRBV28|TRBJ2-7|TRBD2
TGTGCCAGCAGTTCACTAGCGGGAGCTTACGAGCAGTACTTC
CASSSLAGAYEQYF
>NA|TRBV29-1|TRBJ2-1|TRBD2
TGCAGCGTTGCTTTACTAGCGGACAATGAGCAGTTCTTC
CSVALLADNEQFF
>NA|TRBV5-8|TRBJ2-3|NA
TGTGCCAGCAGCTTGGGCCAGCTTCGGGCAGATACGCAGTATTTT
CASSLGQLRADTQYF
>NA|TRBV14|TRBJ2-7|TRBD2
TGTGCCAGCAGCCAACTAGCGGGGGAATACGAGCAGTACTTC
CASSQLAGEYEQYF
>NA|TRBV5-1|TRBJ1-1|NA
TGCGCCAGCAGTTTGGGTCTCAGGGACACTGAAGCTTTCTTT
CASSLGLRDTEAFF
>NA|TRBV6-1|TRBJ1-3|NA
TGTGCCAGCAGTGAAGGGGGAGGGCTGAGAGGAAACACCATATATTTT
CASSEGGGLRGNTIYF
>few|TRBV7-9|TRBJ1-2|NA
TGTGCCAGCAGCCGGGCGGGGGTCAGGGTCAACTATGGCTACACCTTC
CASSRAGVRVNYGYTF
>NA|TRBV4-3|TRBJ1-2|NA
TGCGCCAGCAGCCAAGATCACCCGAGCCCGTATGGCTACACCTTC
CASSQDHPSPYGYTF
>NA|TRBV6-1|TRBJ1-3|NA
TGTGCCAGCAGTGAACCGGTTGGAAACACCATATATTTT
CASSEPVGNTIYF
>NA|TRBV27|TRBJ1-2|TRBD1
TGTGCCAGCATCCAGACAGGGGGCGATGGCTACACCTTC
CASIQTGGDGYTF
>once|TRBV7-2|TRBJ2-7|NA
TGTGCCAGCAGCTTAGCGCACAGCTCCTACGAGCAGTACTTC
CASSLAHSSYEQYF
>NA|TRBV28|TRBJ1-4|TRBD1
TGTGCCAGCAGGACCAGGGGGCTGGCTAATGAAAAACTGTTTTTT
CASRTRGLANEKLFF
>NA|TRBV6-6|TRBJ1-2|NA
TGTGCCAGCAGACCCGGACAGATTAACTATGGCTACACCTTC
CASRPGQINYGYTF
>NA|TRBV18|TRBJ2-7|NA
TGTGCCAGCTCCACCGCGGGATACGAGCAGTACTTC
CASSTAGYEQYF
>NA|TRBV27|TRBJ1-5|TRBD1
TGTGCCAGCAGTTTATTAAACAGGGGGAATCAGCCCCAGCATTTT
CASSLLNRGNQPQHF
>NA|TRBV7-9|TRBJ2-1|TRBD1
TGTGCCAGCAGCCTCCCGCGGGACAGGGAAGTCAATGAGCAGTTCTTC
CASSLPRDREVNEQFF
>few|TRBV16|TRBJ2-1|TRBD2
TGTGCCAGCAGACCGACTAGCGGGAGCTTCAATGAGCAGTTCTTC
CASRPTSGSFNEQFF